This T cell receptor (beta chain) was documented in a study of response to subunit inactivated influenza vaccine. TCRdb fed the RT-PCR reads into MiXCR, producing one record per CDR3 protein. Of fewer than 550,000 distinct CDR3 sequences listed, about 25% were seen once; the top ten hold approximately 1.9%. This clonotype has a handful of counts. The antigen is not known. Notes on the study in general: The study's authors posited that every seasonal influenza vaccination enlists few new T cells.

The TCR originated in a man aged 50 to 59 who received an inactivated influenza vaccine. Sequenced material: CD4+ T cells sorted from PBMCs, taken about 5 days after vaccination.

Here the CDR3 DNA reads TGCAGTGCTAGAGATCACGGGAGACGAGGCAATGAGCAGTTCTTC. Residues: CSARDHGRRGNEQFF. The chain employs TRBV20-1 and TRBJ2-1; TRBD2 might be the D (6 bases). Per the germline V gene, CDR1 is DFQATT and CDR2 is SNEGSKA (reference sequence). Trimming cost V 0 bases and J 6 bases, with 15 bases left between them. This CDR3 has 15 residues.